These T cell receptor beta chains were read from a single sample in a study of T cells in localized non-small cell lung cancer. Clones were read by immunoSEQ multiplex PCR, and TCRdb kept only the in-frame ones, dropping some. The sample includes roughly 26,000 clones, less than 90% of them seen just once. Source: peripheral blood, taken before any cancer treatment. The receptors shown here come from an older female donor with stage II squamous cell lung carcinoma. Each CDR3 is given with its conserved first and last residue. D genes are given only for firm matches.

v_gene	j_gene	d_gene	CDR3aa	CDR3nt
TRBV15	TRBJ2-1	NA	CATSRGESSYNEQFF	TGTGCCACCAGCAGAGGCGAGAGCTCCTACAATGAGCAGTTCTTC
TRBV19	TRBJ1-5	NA	CASTGRYSNQPQHF	TGTGCCAGTACCGGGCGGTATAGCAATCAGCCCCAGCATTTT
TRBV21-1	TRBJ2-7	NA	CASSPLTPLAGAIEQYF	TGTGCCAGCAGCCCCCTTACCCCCTTAGCGGGAGCCATCGAGCAGTACTTC
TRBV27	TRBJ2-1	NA	CASSFRTGQSGYLYEQFF	TGTGCCAGCAGTTTTAGAACCGGTCAGTCAGGCTACTTATATGAGCAGTTCTTC
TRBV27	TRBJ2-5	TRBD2	CASTEAGVSETQYF	TGTGCCAGCACCGAAGCGGGAGTTTCGGAGACCCAGTACTTC
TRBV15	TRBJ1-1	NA	CATSRLAGGHNAEAFF	TGTGCCACCAGCAGACTGGCCGGAGGACACAACGCTGAAGCTTTCTTT
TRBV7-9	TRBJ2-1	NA	CASSLAGATNEQFF	TGTGCCAGCAGCTTGGCGGGGGCAACCAATGAGCAGTTCTTC
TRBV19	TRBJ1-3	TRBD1	CASSLSGTGFSGNTIYF	TGTGCCAGTAGTCTCTCCGGGACAGGGTTCTCTGGAAACACCATATATTTT
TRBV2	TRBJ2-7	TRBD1	CASSMGAGGTYEQYF	TGTGCCAGCAGTATGGGGGCAGGGGGCACTTACGAGCAGTACTTC
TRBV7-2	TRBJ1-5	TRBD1	CASSFSTGGSQPQHF	TGTGCCAGCAGTTTCTCGACAGGGGGGAGTCAGCCCCAGCATTTT